These T cell receptor beta chains were read from a single sample in a study of T cell responses to AZD1222 COVID-19 vaccine. TCRdb's copy holds only in-frame clones and misses some; the assay was immunoSEQ multiplex PCR. The top ten clones hold approximately 2.6% of a sample with 120,000 to 150,000 clones, 85% to 95% of them seen once. Source: peripheral blood, taken on day 0 of AZD1222 vaccination. The receptors were gathered from an adult in good health. Each CDR3 is given with its conserved first and last residue. The order of the fields is CDR3 DNA, CDR3 protein, V gene, D gene, clone size, J gene. The D gene is left open where the match is weak. The size field is filled for only some rows; it gives once, few, many or a size class.

CDR3 DNA: TGTGCCAGCAGTGACCAGCCGGCTTTCCTTTACGAGCAGTACTTC
CDR3 protein: CASSDQPAFLYEQYF
V gene: TRBV6-1
D gene: NA
clone size: NA
J gene: TRBJ2-7

CDR3 DNA: TGTGCCAGCAGCTTGGAGGGTAATAATTCACCCCTCCACTTT
CDR3 protein: CASSLEGNNSPLHF
V gene: TRBV5-4
D gene: NA
clone size: NA
J gene: TRBJ1-6

CDR3 DNA: TGTGCCAGCAGCTTCGGGGGGATGCAGGGGAACACTGAAGCTTTCTTT
CDR3 protein: CASSFGGMQGNTEAFF
V gene: TRBV5-5
D gene: NA
clone size: once
J gene: TRBJ1-1

CDR3 DNA: TGTGCCAGCAGTTTTGGGAACATTCAGTACTTC
CDR3 protein: CASSFGNIQYF
V gene: TRBV12-3/TRBV12-4
D gene: NA
clone size: NA
J gene: TRBJ2-4

CDR3 DNA: TGTGCCAGCTCACCCTTGGCAGGGTGGACTGAAGCTTTCTTT
CDR3 protein: CASSPLAGWTEAFF
V gene: TRBV18
D gene: NA
clone size: NA
J gene: TRBJ1-1

CDR3 DNA: TGCGCCAGCAGCTTCGGACTAGCGGGGGGTCGATACAATGAGCAGTTCTTC
CDR3 protein: CASSFGLAGGRYNEQFF
V gene: TRBV5-1
D gene: TRBD2
clone size: NA
J gene: TRBJ2-1

CDR3 DNA: TGTGCCAGCAGCTTGAAACCGCTTAGAAACACCATATATTTT
CDR3 protein: CASSLKPLRNTIYF
V gene: TRBV5-7
D gene: NA
clone size: few
J gene: TRBJ1-3

CDR3 DNA: TGCGCCAGCAGCCAAGATCGTACGACAGGGCGTCGGACCGGGGAGCTGTTTTTT
CDR3 protein: CASSQDRTTGRRTGELFF
V gene: TRBV4-1
D gene: TRBD1
clone size: NA
J gene: TRBJ2-2

CDR3 DNA: TGCGCCAGCAGTGATTATTTCTCTGGAAACACCATATATTTT
CDR3 protein: CASSDYFSGNTIYF
V gene: TRBV10-2
D gene: NA
clone size: NA
J gene: TRBJ1-3

CDR3 DNA: TGTGCCACTAGGGGGAGGGTTGGAAACACCATATATTTT
CDR3 protein: CATRGRVGNTIYF
V gene: TRBV27
D gene: NA
clone size: NA
J gene: TRBJ1-3

CDR3 DNA: TGTGCCAGCAGCGACGACGAGAGCACAGATACGCAGTATTTT
CDR3 protein: CASSDDESTDTQYF
V gene: TRBV3-1/TRBV3-2
D gene: NA
clone size: NA
J gene: TRBJ2-3

CDR3 DNA: TGTGCCAGCAGTTTAAGGGGTTTCGCCACTGAAGCTTTCTTT
CDR3 protein: CASSLRGFATEAFF
V gene: TRBV28
D gene: NA
clone size: NA
J gene: TRBJ1-1

CDR3 DNA: TGCGCCAGCAGCCAACCAGGGACCGGAAACACCATATATTTT
CDR3 protein: CASSQPGTGNTIYF
V gene: TRBV4-1
D gene: NA
clone size: NA
J gene: TRBJ1-3

CDR3 DNA: TGTGCCAGCAGCTTAGAGTCGGGCAGACTAAACTATGGCTACACCTTC
CDR3 protein: CASSLESGRLNYGYTF
V gene: TRBV11-2
D gene: NA
clone size: NA
J gene: TRBJ1-2

CDR3 DNA: TGTGCCAGCAGCCCCGGACTAGAGGGTTACAATGAGCAGTTCTTC
CDR3 protein: CASSPGLEGYNEQFF
V gene: TRBV27
D gene: TRBD2
clone size: NA
J gene: TRBJ2-1

CDR3 DNA: TGTGCCAGCAGCGTGGTTTTTGAGCAGTACTTC
CDR3 protein: CASSVVFEQYF
V gene: TRBV6-5
D gene: NA
clone size: NA
J gene: TRBJ2-7

CDR3 DNA: TGTGCCAGCAGCGGAGGCGGTCAGCCCCAGCATTTT
CDR3 protein: CASSGGGQPQHF
V gene: TRBV2
D gene: NA
clone size: NA
J gene: TRBJ1-5

CDR3 DNA: TGTGCCAGCAGTTATGGAGGCAGCCCTAATTCACCCCTCCACTTT
CDR3 protein: CASSYGGSPNSPLHF
V gene: TRBV6-5
D gene: NA
clone size: NA
J gene: TRBJ1-6

CDR3 DNA: TGTGCCAGCAGCTTAGGTTCAGGGCTAGAAGCTTTCTTT
CDR3 protein: CASSLGSGLEAFF
V gene: TRBV5-6
D gene: NA
clone size: NA
J gene: TRBJ1-1

CDR3 DNA: TGTGCCAGTAGGTCGGACAGGGGGGCCCTCGAGCAGTACTTC
CDR3 protein: CASRSDRGALEQYF
V gene: TRBV19
D gene: TRBD1
clone size: few
J gene: TRBJ2-7

CDR3 DNA: TGCGCCAGCAGCCAAGAATTTCTGTCAGGGAAAAAACTGTTTTTT
CDR3 protein: CASSQEFLSGKKLFF
V gene: TRBV4-1
D gene: NA
clone size: once
J gene: TRBJ1-4

CDR3 DNA: TGTGCCAGCAGCTCCTTGCCCCCGGGGGACACTGAAGCTTTCTTT
CDR3 protein: CASSSLPPGDTEAFF
V gene: TRBV5-6
D gene: NA
clone size: NA
J gene: TRBJ1-1

CDR3 DNA: TGTGCCAGCAGTCGGGACAGGGGTCTGAACTATGGCTACACCTTC
CDR3 protein: CASSRDRGLNYGYTF
V gene: TRBV6-2/TRBV6-3
D gene: TRBD1
clone size: once
J gene: TRBJ1-2

CDR3 DNA: TGTGCCAGTAGGGAGGAGAGTGAGCAGTTCTTC
CDR3 protein: CASREESEQFF
V gene: TRBV19
D gene: NA
clone size: NA
J gene: TRBJ2-1

CDR3 DNA: TGTGCCAGCAGCTTCCCCTCAGGCTGGAACTATGGCTACACCTTC
CDR3 protein: CASSFPSGWNYGYTF
V gene: TRBV5-5
D gene: NA
clone size: NA
J gene: TRBJ1-2

CDR3 DNA: TGTGCCAGCAGTTCCCGACGGAGGAACACTGAAGCTTTCTTT
CDR3 protein: CASSSRRRNTEAFF
V gene: TRBV6-5
D gene: NA
clone size: NA
J gene: TRBJ1-1

CDR3 DNA: TGCGCCAGCAGCTCAGGGACGGGGGCCCTCAAAAACATTCAGTACTTC
CDR3 protein: CASSSGTGALKNIQYF
V gene: TRBV5-1
D gene: NA
clone size: NA
J gene: TRBJ2-4

CDR3 DNA: TGTGCCAGCAGTGCAAACTTGGGGGGCTACACCTTC
CDR3 protein: CASSANLGGYTF
V gene: TRBV28
D gene: NA
clone size: NA
J gene: TRBJ1-2

CDR3 DNA: TGTGCCAGCAGTCACCCGGGACAGTCATACGAGCAGTACTTC
CDR3 protein: CASSHPGQSYEQYF
V gene: TRBV5-5
D gene: TRBD1
clone size: NA
J gene: TRBJ2-7

CDR3 DNA: TGTGCCAGCCCCAGCCCAGGGGTCGAGCAGTACTTC
CDR3 protein: CASPSPGVEQYF
V gene: TRBV6-5
D gene: NA
clone size: NA
J gene: TRBJ2-7

CDR3 DNA: TGCGCCAGCAGCCGGGAGTCCTACGAGCAGTACTTC
CDR3 protein: CASSRESYEQYF
V gene: TRBV5-1
D gene: NA
clone size: NA
J gene: TRBJ2-7

CDR3 DNA: TGTGCCAGCAGCCAGAGCGGGGGGGCGGAGACCCAGTACTTC
CDR3 protein: CASSQSGGAETQYF
V gene: TRBV7-9
D gene: TRBD2
clone size: NA
J gene: TRBJ2-5

CDR3 DNA: TGTGCCAGCAGCGTCAAACAGGGATACGAGCAGTACTTC
CDR3 protein: CASSVKQGYEQYF
V gene: TRBV11-2
D gene: NA
clone size: NA
J gene: TRBJ2-7

CDR3 DNA: TGTGCCAGCAGTGCTCCTAGCAATGAGCAGTTCTTC
CDR3 protein: CASSAPSNEQFF
V gene: TRBV6-2/TRBV6-3
D gene: NA
clone size: once
J gene: TRBJ2-1

CDR3 DNA: TGTGCCAGCAGCCGGACAGGGTTCGGGGCTAATGAAAAACTGTTTTTT
CDR3 protein: CASSRTGFGANEKLFF
V gene: TRBV7-9
D gene: TRBD1
clone size: once
J gene: TRBJ1-4

CDR3 DNA: TGTGCCAGCACCCTGGGACAGGATAACACTGAAGCTTTCTTT
CDR3 protein: CASTLGQDNTEAFF
V gene: TRBV9
D gene: TRBD1
clone size: few
J gene: TRBJ1-1

CDR3 DNA: TGTGCCAGCAGCCCGAGCCGACAGAGCTCCTACGAGCAGTACTTC
CDR3 protein: CASSPSRQSSYEQYF
V gene: TRBV4-2
D gene: NA
clone size: NA
J gene: TRBJ2-7

CDR3 DNA: TGTGCCAGCTCACCACCGTATGGGATGGGTGGCTACACCTTC
CDR3 protein: CASSPPYGMGGYTF
V gene: TRBV18
D gene: NA
clone size: once
J gene: TRBJ1-2

CDR3 DNA: TGCGCCAGCAGCTTCGATGGGTACACTGAAGCTTTCTTT
CDR3 protein: CASSFDGYTEAFF
V gene: TRBV5-1
D gene: NA
clone size: NA
J gene: TRBJ1-1

CDR3 DNA: TGTGCCAGCTCACCACCGGTCGGGGGAAGGGAAAAACTGTTTTTT
CDR3 protein: CASSPPVGGREKLFF
V gene: TRBV18
D gene: NA
clone size: NA
J gene: TRBJ1-4

CDR3 DNA: TGCGCCAGCACTCGAACGGTGCGTCTAGATTACGAGCAGTACTTC
CDR3 protein: CASTRTVRLDYEQYF
V gene: TRBV10-2
D gene: NA
clone size: NA
J gene: TRBJ2-7

CDR3 DNA: TGCAGCGTTGAAACCCCGTTTGGCACTGAAGCTTTCTTT
CDR3 protein: CSVETPFGTEAFF
V gene: TRBV29-1
D gene: NA
clone size: NA
J gene: TRBJ1-1

CDR3 DNA: TGTGCCAGCTCACTAGGCCGGACAGGGTTGAACACTGAAGCTTTCTTT
CDR3 protein: CASSLGRTGLNTEAFF
V gene: TRBV18
D gene: TRBD1
clone size: NA
J gene: TRBJ1-1

CDR3 DNA: TGTGCCAGCAGCTTAACTAGCGGGGGGACCGGGGAGCTGTTTTTT
CDR3 protein: CASSLTSGGTGELFF
V gene: TRBV7-6
D gene: TRBD2
clone size: NA
J gene: TRBJ2-2

CDR3 DNA: TGCAGCGCCGTGGACAGGGCGAACTATGGCTACACCTTC
CDR3 protein: CSAVDRANYGYTF
V gene: TRBV29-1
D gene: TRBD1
clone size: NA
J gene: TRBJ1-2

CDR3 DNA: TGTGCCAGCAGCTCTACTACAGGGAGTGGAGGATCACCCCTCCACTTT
CDR3 protein: CASSSTTGSGGSPLHF
V gene: TRBV28
D gene: NA
clone size: NA
J gene: TRBJ1-6

CDR3 DNA: TGTGCCACCAGTGCGGGCAAACTCGGCTACACAGATACGCAGTATTTT
CDR3 protein: CATSAGKLGYTDTQYF
V gene: TRBV24-1
D gene: NA
clone size: NA
J gene: TRBJ2-3

CDR3 DNA: TGTGCCAGCAGCTCAATCGGGACAGGGGCCGGGGAGCTGTTTTTT
CDR3 protein: CASSSIGTGAGELFF
V gene: TRBV7-9
D gene: TRBD1
clone size: NA
J gene: TRBJ2-2

CDR3 DNA: TGTGCCAGCAGCGTCACCGGGACTGCCGTGGGAAAACTGTTTTTT
CDR3 protein: CASSVTGTAVGKLFF
V gene: TRBV9
D gene: NA
clone size: NA
J gene: TRBJ1-4

CDR3 DNA: TGTGCCAGCAGCTCCCAGTTGGTGACCAACGTCCTGACTTTC
CDR3 protein: CASSSQLVTNVLTF
V gene: TRBV9
D gene: NA
clone size: NA
J gene: TRBJ2-6